This T cell receptor (beta chain) appears in the sequencing data of a study of TIL therapy for anti-PD-1-resistant metastatic lung cancer. Overall study context: Most patients had lung adenocarcinoma; a handful of tumors were EGFR-mutant, two ALK-rearranged; half smoked currently or formerly. Study findings and constraints: This highly selected cohort may not generalize to typical lung cancer patients.

The libraries were made with immunoSEQ v3. Profiling relied on immunoSEQ multiplex PCR, and the TCRdb table lists in-frame clones only, not all of them. Of about 36,000 clones listed, less than 75% are singletons. In the case of this clone: Its antigen is currently unknown.

Stated time point: pre-treatment sample, taken before nivolumab and TIL therapy. Patients were adults with stage 4 NSCLC. Germline CDR1 reads SGHTA; CDR2 reads FQGNSA. Trimming took 5 bases from V and 2 from J, leaving 12 bases between them. The CDR3 runs 15 residues. Sequencing used blood, obtained at baseline. The TCR comes from a person between 25 and 80 years old with non-small cell lung cancer. V gene TRBV7-2 combines with J gene TRBJ2-2, with TRBD1 as a possible D gene (5 bases). This chain's CDR3 is CASSLGAGNTGELFF. The DNA for the CDR3 is TGTGCCAGCAGCCTAGGGGCCGGAAACACCGGGGAGCTGTTTTTT.